These 11 T cell receptor beta chains originate from one sample sequenced in a study of a mutant IDH1 vaccine in newly diagnosed glioma. Produced via immunoSEQ multiplex PCR; TCRdb's table is partial and in-frame only. This table holds around 53,000 clones, roughly 90% found once. These receptors' antigens are unknown. Specified time point: week 11, during vaccination. Every single dose of the vaccine, 300 ug of mutant IDH1 20-mer peptide, came with topical imiquimod. This specimen consisted of PBMCs, obtained from a glioma patient whose treatment included an IDH1 peptide vaccine. These receptors came from a man aged 45-60 years with glioma.

This chain uses TRBV6-6 with TRBJ1-6; D is uncertain. Germline V CDR1 and CDR2: MNHNY, SVGAGI (reference sequence). Trimming left V 7 bases short and J 8 bases short, with 9 bases between. The CDR3 spans 12 residues. This CDR3 is CASTGFDSPLHF. CDR3 DNA: TGTGCCAGCACAGGTTTCGATTCACCCCTCCACTTT.

This clone was detected only once. J is TRBJ2-1 and V is TRBV7-9; D possibly corresponds to TRBD1 (5 bases). The CDR3 is made up of 15 amino acids. V lost 5 bases and J lost 0, with 11 bases in between. The germline V gene has CDR1 SEHNR and CDR2 FQNEAQ (reference sequence). The CDR3 spells CASSVQVFSYNEQFF. The CDR3 nucleotides are TGTGCCAGCAGCGTACAGGTCTTCTCCTACAATGAGCAGTTCTTC. The variable domain in full, completed from reference TRBV7-9 and TRBJ2-1, reads DTGVSQNPRHKITKRGQNVTFRCDPISEHNRLYWYRQTLGQGPEFLTYFQNEAQLEKSRLLSDRFSAERPKGSFSTLEIQRTEQGDSAMYLCASSVQVFSYNEQFFGPGTRLTVL.

This clone turned up a few times. The gene calls are TRBV30 and TRBJ2-4, with D hard to call. Germline assignment: CDR1 GTSNPN and CDR2 SVGIG (reference sequence). The germline V and J ends were trimmed by 0 bases and 2 bases, with 5 bases remaining between them. The length of the CDR3 is 13 residues. The CDR3 spells CAWSVFSKNIQYF. In DNA form, the CDR3 reads TGTGCCTGGAGTGTCTTTTCCAAAAACATTCAGTACTTC.

The chain has TRBV14 and TRBJ1-4; maybe TRBD1 (5 bases). The CDR3 covers 17 residues. From germline, CDR1 is SGHDN and CDR2 FVKESK. The germline V and J ends were trimmed by 1 base and 2 bases, with 14 bases remaining between them. CDR3 loop: CASSQGRGAGTNEKLFF. The CDR3 DNA follows: TGTGCCAGCAGCCAAGGCCGCGGGGCCGGTACTAATGAAAAACTGTTTTTT.

Worth noting for this clone: At one end, the junction sequence differs from germline, possibly due to a read error. The V gene is TRBV28, the J gene TRBJ2-3; D is unclear. Germline assignment: CDR1 MDHEN and CDR2 SYDVKM. The CDR3 sequence is 15 residues long. The CDR3 nucleotides read TGTGCCAGCAGGGTGGTGAAAGCGAGCAAAGATACGCAGTATTTT. It codes for CASRVVKASKDTQYF. Together with reference TRBV28 and TRBJ2-3, the CDR3 gives the full variable domain: DVKVTQSSRYLVKRTGEKVFLECVQDMDHENMFWYRQDPGLGLRLIYFSYDVKMKEKGDIPEGYSVSREKKERFSLILESASTNQTSMYLCASRVVKASKDTQYFGPGTRLTVL.

This clone was detected only once. The chain employs TRBV10-3 and TRBJ2-5, with D uncertain. The CDR3 is made up of 13 amino acids. Germline V gene data show CDR1 as ENHRY and CDR2 as SYGVKD. V lost 4 bases and J 5 bases, leaving 11 bases between the germline ends. The CDR3, as DNA: TGTGCCATCAGTGCTAGGGTGGGGGAGACCCAGTACTTC. It translates to CAISARVGETQYF.

The chain recombines TRBV19 with TRBJ1-5; a weak D match, TRBD1 (6 bases). The CDR3 loop spans 14 amino acids. Looked up from germline, CDR1 is LNHDA and CDR2 is SQIVND (reference sequence). V lost 8 bases, J lost 9 bases, and 20 bases lay in between. As DNA, the CDR3 is TGTGCCAGTCGAACCTCCAGGGGACCAGTGCCCCAGCATTTT. Its translation is CASRTSRGPVPQHF.

The chain uses TRBV29-1 and TRBJ2-3; D may be TRBD2 (6 bases). CDR3 length equals 19 residues. CDR1 is SQVTM, CDR2 ANQGSEA, per germline. Trimming removed 3 bases at V and 0 bases at J, with 25 bases between. CDR3 nucleotides: TGCAGCGTTGAGGCTTTAGAAACATTGCGGGGCCTCAGCACAGATACGCAGTATTTT. Encoded protein: CSVEALETLRGLSTDTQYF.

The V and J genes are TRBV19 and TRBJ2-1; 7 bases line up with TRBD1. CDR3 size: 15 residues. J was trimmed by 3 bases and V by 3 bases; bases with no gene match: 5. The germline V gene has CDR1 LNHDA and CDR2 SQIVND (reference sequence). The CDR3 nucleotides read TGTGCCAGTAGTATTGGGGGACAGCTCTACAATGAGCAGTTCTTC. Its protein is CASSIGGQLYNEQFF.

This rearrangement joins TRBV2 to TRBJ2-7; D gene uncertain. Trimming took 5 bases from V and 4 from J, leaving 3 bases between them. Germline CDR1 is SNHLY and CDR2 is FYNNEI. The CDR3 has 10 amino acids. CDR3 coding DNA: TGTGCCAGCAGTTTTTACGAGCAGTACTTC. Its translation: CASSFYEQYF. Full variable domain (outside the CDR3, taken from reference TRBV2 and TRBJ2-7): EPEVTQTPSHQVTQMGQEVILRCVPISNHLYFYWYRQILGQKVEFLVSFYNNEISEKSEIFDDQFSVERPDGSNFTLKIRSTKLEDSAMYFCASSFYEQYFGPGTRLTVT.

The gene calls are TRBV15 and TRBJ1-5; a weak D match, TRBD1 (5 bases). The CDR3 is 13 residues long. Per germline, CDR1 LNHNV and CDR2 YYDKDF (reference sequence). Trimming shortened V by 0 bases and J by 9 bases, and 9 bases separated the two germline ends. The CDR3 DNA sequence: TGTGCCACCAGCAGAGACCAGGGCGGGCCCCAGCATTTT. Amino acids: CATSRDQGGPQHF.